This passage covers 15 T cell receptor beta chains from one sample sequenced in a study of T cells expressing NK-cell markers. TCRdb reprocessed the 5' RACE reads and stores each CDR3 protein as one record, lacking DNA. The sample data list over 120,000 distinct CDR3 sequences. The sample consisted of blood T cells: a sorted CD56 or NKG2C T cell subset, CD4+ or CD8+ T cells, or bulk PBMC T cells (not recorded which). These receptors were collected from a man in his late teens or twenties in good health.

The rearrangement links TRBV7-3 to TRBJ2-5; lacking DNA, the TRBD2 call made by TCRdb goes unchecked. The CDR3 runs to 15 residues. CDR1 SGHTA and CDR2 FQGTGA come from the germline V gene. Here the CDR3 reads CASSLGPYYQETQYF.

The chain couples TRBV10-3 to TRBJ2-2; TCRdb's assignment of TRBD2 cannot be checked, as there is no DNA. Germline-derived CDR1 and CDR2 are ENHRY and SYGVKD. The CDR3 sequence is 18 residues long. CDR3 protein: CAISEVTSASLNTGELFF.

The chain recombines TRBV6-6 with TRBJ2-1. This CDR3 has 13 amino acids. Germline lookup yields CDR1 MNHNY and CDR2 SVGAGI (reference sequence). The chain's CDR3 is CASSYVRGNEQFF.

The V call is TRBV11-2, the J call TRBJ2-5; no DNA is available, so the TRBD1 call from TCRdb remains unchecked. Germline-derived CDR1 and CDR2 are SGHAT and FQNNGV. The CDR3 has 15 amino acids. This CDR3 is CASRVLGGPPETQYF.

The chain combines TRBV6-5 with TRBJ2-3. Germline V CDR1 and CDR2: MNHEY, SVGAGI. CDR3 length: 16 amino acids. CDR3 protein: CASSSVGSISTDTQYF.

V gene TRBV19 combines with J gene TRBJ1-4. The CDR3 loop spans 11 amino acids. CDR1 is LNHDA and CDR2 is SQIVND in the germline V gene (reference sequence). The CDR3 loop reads CASAANEKLFF.

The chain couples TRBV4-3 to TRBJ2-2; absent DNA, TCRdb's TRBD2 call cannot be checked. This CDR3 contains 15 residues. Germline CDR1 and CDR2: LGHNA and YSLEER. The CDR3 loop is CASSHYRDFTGELFF.

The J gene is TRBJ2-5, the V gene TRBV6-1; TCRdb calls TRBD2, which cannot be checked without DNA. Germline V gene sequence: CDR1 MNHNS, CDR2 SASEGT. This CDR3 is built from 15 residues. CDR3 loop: CASSPRLVGQETQYF.

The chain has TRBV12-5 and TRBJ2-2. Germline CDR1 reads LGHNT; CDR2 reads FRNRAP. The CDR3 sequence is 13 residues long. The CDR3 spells CASGFFNTGELFF.

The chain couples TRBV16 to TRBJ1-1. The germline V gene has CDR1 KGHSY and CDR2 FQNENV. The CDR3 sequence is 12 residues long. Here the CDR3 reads CASSLGGSEAFF.

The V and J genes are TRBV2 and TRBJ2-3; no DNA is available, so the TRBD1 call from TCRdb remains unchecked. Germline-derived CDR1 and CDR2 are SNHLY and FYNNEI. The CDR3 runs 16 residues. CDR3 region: CASSVSGTGGADTQYF.

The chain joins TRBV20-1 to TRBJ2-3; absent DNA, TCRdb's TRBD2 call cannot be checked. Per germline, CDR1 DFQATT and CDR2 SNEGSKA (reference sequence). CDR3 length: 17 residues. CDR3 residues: CSARDSASGRSTDTQYF.

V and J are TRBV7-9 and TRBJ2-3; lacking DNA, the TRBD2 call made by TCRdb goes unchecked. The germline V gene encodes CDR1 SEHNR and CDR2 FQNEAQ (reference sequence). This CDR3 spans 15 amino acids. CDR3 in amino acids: CASSGLAGLPDTQYF. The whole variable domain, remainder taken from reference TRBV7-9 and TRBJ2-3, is DTGVSQNPRHKITKRGQNVTFRCDPISEHNRLYWYRQTLGQGPEFLTYFQNEAQLEKSRLLSDRFSAERPKGSFSTLEIQRTEQGDSAMYLCASSGLAGLPDTQYFGPGTRLTVL.

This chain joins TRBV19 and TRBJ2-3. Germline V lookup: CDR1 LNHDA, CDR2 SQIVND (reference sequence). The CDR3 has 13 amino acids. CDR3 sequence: CASSTGWIDTQYF.

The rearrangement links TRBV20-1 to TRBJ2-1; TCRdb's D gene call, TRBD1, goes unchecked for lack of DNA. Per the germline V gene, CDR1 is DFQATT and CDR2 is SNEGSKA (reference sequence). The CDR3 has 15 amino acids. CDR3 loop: CSARWPPDSYNEQFF.